The 21 T cell receptor beta chains presented below share a single source sample, sequenced in a study of blood T cell repertoires in COVID-19. Sequencing used immunoSEQ multiplex PCR; TCRdb keeps in-frame clones, though not all of them. The table records 350,000 to 400,000 clones, 80% to 90% of them present only once. Source material: peripheral blood. The receptors come from a woman between 55 and 75 years old with COVID-19, enrolled during active disease.

V is TRBV10-1 and J is TRBJ1-5; 10 bases align to TRBD1. The CDR3 covers 18 residues. The ends lost 4 bases at V and 0 bases at J; junction bases unmatched: 9. CDR1 is WNHNN and CDR2 is SYGVQD in the germline V gene (reference sequence). In nucleotides, the CDR3 is TGCGCCAGCAGTGTCACCGGGACAGGGGACTATAGCAATCAGCCCCAGCATTTT. Translating gives CASSVTGTGDYSNQPQHF.

The chain joins TRBV21-1 to TRBJ1-3. TRBV21-1 is labeled a pseudogene. CDR3 size: 15 residues. The CDR3 loop reads CASSKRGHSGNTIYF. Here the CDR3 DNA reads TGTGCCAGCAGCAAGCGGGGCCATTCTGGAAACACCATATATTTT.

This CDR3 reads CASSLQGLANTEAFF. The CDR3 DNA follows: TGTGCCAGCAGCTTACAGGGGTTGGCGAACACTGAAGCTTTCTTT. The chain uses TRBV7-9 and TRBJ1-1; D is possibly TRBD1 (6 bases). Trimming removed 2 bases from V and 1 base from J, with 11 bases in between. The CDR3 is made up of 15 amino acids. Germline values: CDR1 SEHNR, CDR2 FQNEAQ (reference sequence).

This chain joins TRBV11-3 and TRBJ1-5; D uncertain. Trimming took 4 bases from V and 5 from J, leaving 9 bases between them. CDR3 size: 13 residues. The germline V gene has CDR1 SGHNT and CDR2 YENEEA. The CDR3 spells CASSWGEHQPQHF. In DNA form, the CDR3 reads TGTGCCAGCAGCTGGGGAGAGCATCAGCCCCAGCATTTT.

The J gene is TRBJ1-6, the V gene TRBV5-5, with D hard to call. Trimming stripped 5 bases from V and 9 bases from J, with 15 bases between. Per germline, CDR1 SGHKS and CDR2 YYEKEE (reference sequence). The CDR3 has 14 amino acids. In DNA, the CDR3 is TGTGCCAGCAGTTACCGGGAGGTCAGTTCACCCCTCCACTTT. Translation gives CASSYREVSSPLHF.

The CDR3 nucleotides read TGTGCCAGCAGTTACGTAATCAGGGGGCCTGCCTATGGCTACACCTTC. This translates into CASSYVIRGPAYGYTF. The chain joins TRBV6-6 to TRBJ1-2; 8 bases agree with TRBD1. CDR1 and CDR2 from the germline V gene are MNHNY and SVGAGI (reference sequence). V gave up 2 bases and J gave up 4 bases; unmatched junction bases: 9. The CDR3 extends over 16 amino acids.

This clone was found a few times. V usage is TRBV10-2 and J usage is TRBJ2-7; D is perhaps TRBD1 (6 bases). Trimming cost V 4 bases and J 2 bases, with 15 bases left between them. Germline V lookup: CDR1 WSHSY, CDR2 SAAADI. This CDR3 region has 15 residues. The CDR3 spells CASSGRSQGTYEQYF. The CDR3 DNA reads as TGCGCCAGCAGTGGAAGGTCGCAGGGGACCTACGAGCAGTACTTC.

The genes are TRBV2 and TRBJ1-2, with TRBD1 matching over 7 bases. This CDR3 contains 12 residues. The V and J ends lost 8 bases and 4 bases, in that order; junction bases with no gene match: 4. From germline, CDR1 is SNHLY and CDR2 FYNNEI. In DNA, the CDR3 is TGTGCCAGCCGACAGGGAAGCTATGGCTACACCTTC. Translating it yields CASRQGSYGYTF. Complete variable domain (other parts from reference TRBV2 and TRBJ1-2): EPEVTQTPSHQVTQMGQEVILRCVPISNHLYFYWYRQILGQKVEFLVSFYNNEISEKSEIFDDQFSVERPDGSNFTLKIRSTKLEDSAMYFCASRQGSYGYTFGSGTRLTVV.

The V gene is TRBV19, the J gene TRBJ2-7; TRBD1 agrees at 9 bases. V lost 6 bases and J lost 0; bases outside the gene matches: 6. Germline V gene data show CDR1 as LNHDA and CDR2 as SQIVND (reference sequence). The CDR3 extends over 15 amino acids. The DNA of the CDR3 is TGTGCCAGTAGCAGACCGGGACAGGGCTCCTACGAGCAGTACTTC. It translates to CASSRPGQGSYEQYF.

The chain links TRBV27 to TRBJ2-1; maybe TRBD2 (6 bases). The germline gives CDR1 MNHEY, CDR2 SMNVEV (reference sequence). V was clipped by 3 bases and J by 10 bases, with 16 bases between them. The CDR3 loop spans 14 amino acids. DNA for the CDR3: TGTGCCAGCAGTTTCACCGGGACTCCCCGGGAGCAGTTCTTC. It codes for CASSFTGTPREQFF.

J is TRBJ1-1 and V is TRBV3-1 (or the pseudogene TRBV3-2); D is possibly TRBD1 (6 bases). This CDR3 spans 14 amino acids. The germline V gene has CDR1 LGHDT and CDR2 YNNKEL (reference sequence). V lost 4 bases, J lost 4 bases, and 13 bases lay in between. In DNA, the CDR3 is TGTGCCAGCAGCCCTCTCCGGGGGGCCACTGAAGCTTTCTTT. It encodes CASSPLRGATEAFF.

The chain combines TRBV12-3 or TRBV12-4 with TRBJ1-1; a weak D match, TRBD1 (5 bases). The CDR3 covers 13 residues. Trimming shortened V by 5 bases and J by 7 bases, and 14 bases separated the two germline ends. The CDR3 sequence: CASSRTEGIEAFF. DNA for the CDR3: TGTGCCAGCAGTCGGACGGAGGGGATTGAAGCTTTCTTT.

This chain links TRBV6-5 with TRBJ2-7, with D perhaps matching TRBD2 (7 bases). CDR1 is MNHEY, CDR2 SVGAGI, per germline. Trimming removed 0 bases at V and 2 bases at J, with 11 bases between. The CDR3 consists of 15 residues. The CDR3 DNA reads TGTGCCAGCAGTTACTCGGCGGGGGCCCCCTACGAGCAGTACTTC. It specifies CASSYSAGAPYEQYF.

The chain carries TRBV5-1 and TRBJ1-2; D may be TRBD1 (6 bases). The germline V gene encodes CDR1 SGHRS and CDR2 YFSETQ. This CDR3 contains 15 residues. Deletions cut 3 bases from V and 4 bases from J, with 16 bases between. Here the CDR3 DNA reads TGCGCCAGCAGCTCCAGCCAAATGACAGGCTATGGCTACACCTTC. This gives the protein CASSSSQMTGYGYTF.

Comment on this clone: A junction end diverges from the germline sequence, so it may reflect a read error. The chain employs TRBV18 and TRBJ2-1; weak D call: TRBD2 (6 bases). This CDR3 has 12 residues. Germline V lookup: CDR1 KGHSH, CDR2 LQKENI. The CDR3 reads CASSPESRGWVF. CDR3 sequence (DNA): TGTGCCAGCTCACCTGAAAGCCGGGGGTGGGTCTTC.

This clone is a singleton in its sample. V and J are TRBV5-1 and TRBJ1-5; D ambiguous. Trimming pared 7 bases from V and 5 bases from J, leaving 16 bases between. Germline lookup yields CDR1 SGHRS and CDR2 YFSETQ. The CDR3 loop spans 14 amino acids. The CDR3 here is CASPFGGVHQPQHF. The CDR3 DNA follows: TGCGCCAGCCCTTTTGGCGGGGTCCATCAGCCCCAGCATTTT. The variable domain in full, with the rest retrieved from reference TRBV5-1 and TRBJ1-5, is KAGVTQTPRYLIKTRGQQVTLSCSPISGHRSVSWYQQTPGQGLQFLFEYFSETQRNKGNFPGRFSGRQFSNSRSEMNVSTLELGDSALYLCASPFGGVHQPQHFGDGTRLSIL.

The chain couples TRBV5-6 to TRBJ1-2; no clear D. The ends were cut back, 0 bases at V and 4 bases at J, with 4 bases in the middle. The CDR3 loop spans 12 amino acids. CDR1 is SGHDT, CDR2 YYEEEE, per germline. CDR3 bases: TGTGCCAGCAGCTTGGGTCTCTATGGCTACACCTTC. Protein: CASSLGLYGYTF.

The chain employs TRBV7-7 and TRBJ2-3, with D possibly TRBD2 on 6 matching bases. The CDR3 length is 15 residues. Trimming left V 8 bases short and J 2 bases short, with 17 bases between. Looked up from germline, CDR1 is SSHAT and CDR2 is FNYEAQ (reference sequence). The CDR3 sequence: CASSPGVGYTDTQYF. CDR3 bases: TGTGCCAGCTCCCCGGGGGTGGGGTACACAGATACGCAGTATTTT. The full variable domain, completed using reference TRBV7-7 and TRBJ2-3, is GAGVSQSPRYKVTKRGQDVTLRCDPISSHATLYWYQQALGQGPEFLTYFNYEAQPDKSGLPSDRFSAERPEGSISTLTIQRTEQRDSAMYRCASSPGVGYTDTQYFGPGTRLTVL.

This clone was picked up one time. J is TRBJ2-1 and V is TRBV6-6; 8 positions match TRBD2. This CDR3 region has 15 residues. Per the germline V gene, CDR1 is MNHNY and CDR2 is SVGAGI (reference sequence). With 0 bases clipped from V and 4 bases from J, the junction kept 2 bases outside the gene matches. CDR3 DNA: TGTGCCAGCAGTTACTCTAGCGGGGCATACAATGAGCAGTTCTTC. Its protein is CASSYSSGAYNEQFF.

This clone has only a few counts. J is TRBJ1-5 and V is TRBV6-1; 8 positions agree with TRBD1. The CDR3 totals 15 residues. V lost 1 base, J lost 4 bases, and 3 bases stayed unmatched. Germline-derived CDR1 and CDR2 are MNHNS and SASEGT. The chain's CDR3 is CASSEGQGANQPQHF. In DNA form, the CDR3 reads TGTGCCAGCAGTGAAGGGCAGGGGGCGAATCAGCCCCAGCATTTT.

This chain connects TRBV19 to TRBJ2-2; D may be TRBD2 (5 bases). CDR1 is LNHDA, CDR2 SQIVND, per germline (reference sequence). The CDR3 spans 15 residues. The V end was cut by 6 bases, the J end by 7 bases, with 18 bases between. The DNA of the CDR3 is TGTGCCAGTAGCCGGAGAAAAGAGGGAATCGGGGAGCTGTTTTTT. Encoded protein: CASSRRKEGIGELFF.